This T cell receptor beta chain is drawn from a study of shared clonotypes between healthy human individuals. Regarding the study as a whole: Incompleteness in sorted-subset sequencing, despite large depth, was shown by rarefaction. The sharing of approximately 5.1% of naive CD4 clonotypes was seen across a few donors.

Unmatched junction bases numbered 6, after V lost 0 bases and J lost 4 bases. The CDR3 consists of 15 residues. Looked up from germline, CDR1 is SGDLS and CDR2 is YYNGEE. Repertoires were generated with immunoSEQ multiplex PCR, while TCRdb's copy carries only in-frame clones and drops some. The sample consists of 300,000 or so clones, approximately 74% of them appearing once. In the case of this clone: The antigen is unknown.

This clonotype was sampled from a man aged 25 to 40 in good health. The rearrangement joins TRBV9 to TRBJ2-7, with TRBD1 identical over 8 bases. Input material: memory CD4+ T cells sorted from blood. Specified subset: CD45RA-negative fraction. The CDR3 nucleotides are TGTGCCAGCAGCGTAGGTCCAGGGGGCGCGTACGAGCAGTACTTC. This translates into CASSVGPGGAYEQYF.